This record concerns one T cell receptor (beta chain) sequence. Its antigen is unidentified. This entry is derived from a study of shared clonotypes between healthy human individuals. Findings of the study overall: Non-shared clonotypes had lower generation probabilities than those shared by all four donors.

At a deep level, the assay was run. TCRdb's table, derived via immunoSEQ multiplex PCR, lists solely in-frame clones and lacks some. This sample carries about 2,100,000 clones, about 92% of them seen once, and the ten largest clones take more than 1.5%. Terminally differentiated effector memory CD45RA+ cells were excluded by CCR7 positive selection of CD45RO-negative cells. Each donor was a Caucasian adult residing in Nashville, Tennessee. V lost 5 bases and J lost 5; bases outside the gene matches: 6. This CDR3 has 15 amino acids. Looked up from germline, CDR1 is MNHEY and CDR2 is SMNVEV (reference sequence).

V usage is TRBV27 and J usage is TRBJ1-2, with TRBD1 identical over 12 bases. Specimen: naive CD8+ T cells from PBMCs. The clonotype was recovered from a man between 18 and 29 years old in good health. Some clones in this sample may be carry-over from other donors' samples. As DNA, the CDR3 is TGTGCCAGCAGTCCAGGGACAGGGGGCGGGTATGGCTACACCTTC. Translating it yields CASSPGTGGGYGYTF.